This TCR beta chain was recorded in a study of regulatory and conventional T cells in RAG deficiency. Overall study findings and caveats: Compared with controls, unique Treg TCR beta sequences dropped around 100-fold in Omenn syndrome and CID/AS. In Omenn syndrome, Treg and Tconv repertoires overlapped >75%.

The germline gives CDR1 GTSNPN, CDR2 SVGIG (reference sequence). The CDR3 consists of 14 residues. The data were produced by immunoSEQ multiplex PCR, yet TCRdb's version contains in-frame clones alone and is incomplete. The sample consists of approximately 28,000 clones, nearly 95% of them appearing once. To note about this clone: Its target is unknown.

The sorted conventional CD4+ T cells were CD25-low and CD127-high, with genomic DNA sequenced. This sample also appeared in a second study, on regulatory T cells. That report adds: Primers: 52 TRBV forward and 13 TRBJ reverse.

The genes are TRBV30 and TRBJ2-5, with 7 bases that match TRBD1. The last part of the DNA fits TRBJ2-7 better; the J call may be wrong. The receptor was isolated from a human donor in good health. Sequenced sample: CD25- CD4+ T cells sorted from blood. DNA for the CDR3: TGTGCCTGGAGTATCGGGGACAGCTTCTACGAGCAGTACTTC. Amino acid sequence: CAWSIGDSFYEQYF.